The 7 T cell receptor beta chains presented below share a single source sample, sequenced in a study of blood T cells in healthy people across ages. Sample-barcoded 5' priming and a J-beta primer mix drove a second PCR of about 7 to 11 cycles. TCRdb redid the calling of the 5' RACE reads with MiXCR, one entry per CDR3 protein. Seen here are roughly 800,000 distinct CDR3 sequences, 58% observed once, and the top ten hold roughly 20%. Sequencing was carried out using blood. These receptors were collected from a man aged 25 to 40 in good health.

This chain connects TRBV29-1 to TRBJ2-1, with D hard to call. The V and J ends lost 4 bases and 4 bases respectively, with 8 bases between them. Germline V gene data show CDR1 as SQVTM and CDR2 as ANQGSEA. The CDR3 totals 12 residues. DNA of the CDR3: TGCAGCGTTGCGGTTGGGTACAATGAGCAGTTCTTC. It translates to CSVAVGYNEQFF.

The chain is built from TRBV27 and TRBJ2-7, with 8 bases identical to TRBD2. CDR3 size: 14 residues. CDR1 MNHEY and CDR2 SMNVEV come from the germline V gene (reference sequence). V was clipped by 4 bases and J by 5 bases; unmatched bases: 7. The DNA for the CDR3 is TGTGCCAGCAGTTCAAGGACTAGCAGCGACGAGCAGTACTTC. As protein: CASSSRTSSDEQYF.

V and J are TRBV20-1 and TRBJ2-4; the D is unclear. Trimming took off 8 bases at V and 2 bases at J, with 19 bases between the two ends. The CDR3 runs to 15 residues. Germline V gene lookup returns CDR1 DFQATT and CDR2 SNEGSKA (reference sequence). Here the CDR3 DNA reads TGCAGTACTAACCGGGTGGTTGGAACCAAAAACATTCAGTACTTC. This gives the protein CSTNRVVGTKNIQYF.

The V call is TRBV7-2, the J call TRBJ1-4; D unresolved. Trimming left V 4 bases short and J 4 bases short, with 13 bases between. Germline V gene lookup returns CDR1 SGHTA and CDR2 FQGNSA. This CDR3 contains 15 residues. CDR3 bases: TGTGCCAGCAGCTCATCGGGGTGGGGTAATGAAAAACTGTTTTTT. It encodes CASSSSGWGNEKLFF.

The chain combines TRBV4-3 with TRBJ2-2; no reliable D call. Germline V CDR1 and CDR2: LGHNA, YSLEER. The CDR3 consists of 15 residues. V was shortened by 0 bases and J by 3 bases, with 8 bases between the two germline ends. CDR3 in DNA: TGCGCCAGCAGCCAAGACCTGGGATACACCGGGGAGCTGTTTTTT. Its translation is CASSQDLGYTGELFF.

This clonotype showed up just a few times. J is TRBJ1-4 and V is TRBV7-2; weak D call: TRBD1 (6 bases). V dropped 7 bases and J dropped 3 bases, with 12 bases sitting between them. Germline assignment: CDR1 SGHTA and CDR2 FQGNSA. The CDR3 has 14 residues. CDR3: CASTLGTPNEKLFF. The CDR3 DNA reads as TGTGCCAGCACACTGGGGACACCTAATGAAAAACTGTTTTTT.

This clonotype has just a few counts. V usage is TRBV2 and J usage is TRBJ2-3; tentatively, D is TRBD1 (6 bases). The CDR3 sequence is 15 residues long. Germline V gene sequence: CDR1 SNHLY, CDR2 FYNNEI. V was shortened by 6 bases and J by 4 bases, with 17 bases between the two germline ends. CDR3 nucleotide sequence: TGTGCCAGCAGCCCAACAACAGGGCGGGCAGATACGCAGTATTTT. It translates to CASSPTTGRADTQYF.